This T cell receptor (beta chain) is drawn from a study of beta chain features in type 1 diabetes. The isolated RNA, all of it, was reverse transcribed, so expressed TCRB transcripts were what got sequenced. Read counts averaged approximately 3.3 million for samples of naive, central memory and regulatory T cells. This table comes from immunoSEQ multiplex PCR, and its TCRdb copy is limited to in-frame clones, with some not included. The table records over 650,000 clones, about 14% of them present only once. One heparinised blood draw averaging roughly 100 mL was given by each donor. Over 95% purity was reached by all sorted populations. This clone showed up just a few times. As yet, its antigen is unknown. The CDR3 extends over 16 amino acids. Losses at the gene ends were 5 bases for V and 2 bases for J; bases not matched to a gene: 7. Germline V gene sequence: CDR1 SGHTA, CDR2 FQGTGA. Points from the study as a whole: A PCR bias possibly favoring shorter templates would apply equally to patients and controls. Among all four CD4+ subsets, Type 1 diabetes patients had TCRB CDR3s that were moderately but significantly shorter.

This TCR came from a man between 18 and 35 years old with type 1 diabetes. The material sequenced was naive CD4+ T cells from blood. V and J are TRBV7-3 and TRBJ2-5; 11 positions match TRBD2. The CDR3 is CASSRTSGGLQETQYF. CDR3 coding DNA: TGTGCCAGCAGCCGAACTAGCGGGGGACTACAAGAGACCCAGTACTTC.